This T cell receptor beta chain stems from a study of blood T cell repertoires in COVID-19. About the research overall: The United States, Italy and Spain were the sources of the acute and convalescent COVID-19 samples. Sample material is recorded as cDNA or gDNA derived from T cells, B-cell-depleted T cells, or PBMCs.

The Seattle patients joined while their infection was active and were tracked longitudinally afterward. Original processing notes: Amplification of reference gene primers was used by the study to estimate nucleated cell counts. Profiling relied on immunoSEQ multiplex PCR, and the TCRdb table lists in-frame clones only, not all of them. Clone size and the V and J calls come from that table; the DNA yielded D and trimming. The sample consists of about 420,000 clones, 80% to 90% of them appearing once. This CDR3 has 14 amino acids. Per germline, CDR1 SEHNR and CDR2 FQNEAQ (reference sequence). V shed 3 bases and J 2 bases; nucleotides not matched to a gene: 4.

The chain uses TRBV7-9 and TRBJ2-7; 7 bases agree with TRBD2. The TCR sequence derives from a man between 18 and 35 years old with COVID-19, enrolled during active disease. Sequenced: peripheral blood. The CDR3 DNA reads TGTGCCAGCAGCTTGGGACTACCGCCCTACGAGCAGTACTTC. This sequence encodes CASSLGLPPYEQYF. Full variable domain (missing parts from reference TRBV7-9 and TRBJ2-7): DTGVSQNPRHKITKRGQNVTFRCDPISEHNRLYWYRQTLGQGPEFLTYFQNEAQLEKSRLLSDRFSAERPKGSFSTLEIQRTEQGDSAMYLCASSLGLPPYEQYFGPGTRLTVT.